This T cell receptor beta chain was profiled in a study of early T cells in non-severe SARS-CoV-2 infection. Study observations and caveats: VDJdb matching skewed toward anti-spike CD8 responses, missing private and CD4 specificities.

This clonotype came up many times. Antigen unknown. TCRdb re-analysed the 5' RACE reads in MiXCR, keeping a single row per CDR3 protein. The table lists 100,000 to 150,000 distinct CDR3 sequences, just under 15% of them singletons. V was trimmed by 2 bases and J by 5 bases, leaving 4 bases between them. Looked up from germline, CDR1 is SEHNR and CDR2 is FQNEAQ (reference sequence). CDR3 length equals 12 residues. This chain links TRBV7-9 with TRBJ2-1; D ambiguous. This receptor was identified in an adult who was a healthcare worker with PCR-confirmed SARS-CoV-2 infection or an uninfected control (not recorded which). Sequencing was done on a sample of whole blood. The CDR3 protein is CASSLYDNEQFF. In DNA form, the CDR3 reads TGTGCCAGCAGCTTATACGACAATGAGCAGTTCTTC.